These T cell receptor beta chains were read from a single sample in a study of blood T cells in healthy people across ages. TCRdb analysed the 5' RACE reads with MiXCR anew, one entry per CDR3 protein. Of 1.5 million to 2 million distinct CDR3 sequences in the sample, about two fifths were seen once. Sequencing was carried out using blood. Receptors were obtained from a human donor in good health. CDR3s include the opening cysteine and the closing phenylalanine or tryptophan. The D gene is left open where the match is weak. Expanded clones get a size class; other rows say once, few or many, or leave the size out.

CDR3aa | CDR3nt | d_gene | v_gene | abundance | j_gene | len
CAISGGAPLSGANVLTF | TGTGCCATCAGTGGGGGGGCGCCCCTCTCTGGGGCCAACGTCCTGACTTTC | NA | TRBV10-3 | few | TRBJ2-6 | 17
CASSLEGLKETQYF | TGTGCCAGCAGCTTAGAAGGACTAAAAGAGACCCAGTACTTC | NA | TRBV7-2 | few | TRBJ2-5 | 14
CASSLTLYTEAFF | TGTGCCAGCAGCTTGACGTTGTACACTGAAGCTTTCTTT | NA | TRBV5-5 | NA | TRBJ1-1 | 13
CATEQGRFNYEQYF | TGTGCCACAGAACAGGGAAGATTCAACTACGAGCAGTACTTC | NA | TRBV28 | NA | TRBJ2-7 | 14
CTSSQDETRGETQYF | TGCACCAGCAGCCAAGATGAGACTAGGGGAGAGACCCAGTACTTC | NA | TRBV4-1 | few | TRBJ2-5 | 15
CASSTRTEAFF | TGTGCCAGCAGTACAAGGACTGAAGCTTTCTTT | NA | TRBV6-6 | NA | TRBJ1-1 | 11
CASSFGNQQFF | TGCGCCAGCAGCTTTGGGAACCAGCAGTTCTTC | NA | TRBV5-1 | NA | TRBJ2-1 | 11
CASSHRDRLYGYTF | TGTGCCAGCAGCCACCGGGACAGGCTCTATGGCTACACCTTC | TRBD1 | TRBV5-6 | many | TRBJ1-2 | 14
CASSFISQVEQYF | TGTGCCAGCAGTTTTATATCACAGGTCGAGCAGTACTTC | NA | TRBV28 | NA | TRBJ2-7 | 13
CAISRTGVPYEQYF | TGTGCCATTTCAAGAACCGGGGTTCCCTACGAGCAGTACTTC | NA | TRBV6-2/TRBV6-3 | few | TRBJ2-7 | 14
CASTPRALTGGGTDTQYF | TGTGCCAGCACCCCCAGGGCACTGACAGGGGGGGGTACAGATACGCAGTATTTT | TRBD1 | TRBV14 | NA | TRBJ2-3 | 18
CASSYSMGGTEAFF | TGTGCCAGCAGTTACTCGATGGGGGGCACTGAAGCTTTCTTT | NA | TRBV6-2/TRBV6-3 | NA | TRBJ1-1 | 14
CSAREGHAWEQYF | TGCAGTGCTAGAGAGGGCCATGCCTGGGAGCAGTACTTC | NA | TRBV20-1 | few | TRBJ2-7 | 13
CASSPTTPTGELFF | TGCGCCAGCAGCCCTACCACCCCAACCGGGGAGCTGTTTTTT | NA | TRBV5-1 | NA | TRBJ2-2 | 14
CASSQLSGFVSKNIQYF | TGTGCCAGCAGCCAACTTTCAGGGTTTGTGTCCAAAAACATTCAGTACTTC | NA | TRBV3-1 | NA | TRBJ2-4 | 17
CASSRDRFSGEQFF | TGTGCCAGCAGTCGGGACAGGTTCTCGGGTGAGCAGTTCTTC | TRBD1 | TRBV12-3/TRBV12-4 | NA | TRBJ2-1 | 14
CASSLDRFGYGYTF | TGTGCCAGCAGCTTAGACAGATTTGGATATGGCTACACCTTC | NA | TRBV7-9 | few | TRBJ1-2 | 14
CSAGHVYEQFF | TGCAGCGCCGGACATGTTTATGAGCAGTTCTTC | NA | TRBV29-1 | few | TRBJ2-1 | 11
CASSYSIGLGRDTGELFF | TGTGCCAGCAGTTACTCGATAGGGCTCGGGCGGGACACCGGGGAGCTGTTTTTT | NA | TRBV6-5 | NA | TRBJ2-2 | 18
CASSFRFGGATGELFF | TGTGCCAGCAGCTTCCGGTTCGGGGGGGCCACCGGGGAGCTGTTTTTT | TRBD2 | TRBV7-2 | NA | TRBJ2-2 | 16
CSADSGGASEQFF | TGCAGCGCCGATAGCGGGGGGGCAAGTGAGCAGTTCTTC | TRBD2 | TRBV29-1 | NA | TRBJ2-1 | 13
CASSFTGGLNEQYF | TGTGCCAGCAGTTTTACAGGGGGCCTCAACGAGCAGTACTTC | TRBD1 | TRBV12-3/TRBV12-4 | NA | TRBJ2-7 | 14
CASSLDGGYGKNIQYF | TGTGCCAGCAGCTTAGATGGCGGGTACGGCAAAAACATTCAGTACTTC | NA | TRBV11-2 | NA | TRBJ2-4 | 16
CSAREGVAGSYNEQFF | TGCAGTGCTAGAGAGGGGGTAGCGGGGTCCTACAATGAGCAGTTCTTC | TRBD2 | TRBV20-1 | few | TRBJ2-1 | 16
CASKEGYGYTF | TGTGCCAGCAAAGAAGGCTATGGCTACACCTTC | NA | TRBV6-5 | many | TRBJ1-2 | 11
CASSLGSQGAHIYGYTF | TGTGCCAGCAGCTTAGGATCACAGGGGGCACATATTTATGGCTACACCTTC | TRBD1 | TRBV7-8 | NA | TRBJ1-2 | 17
CSVKLAGVWETQYF | TGCAGCGTCAAACTAGCGGGGGTTTGGGAGACCCAGTACTTC | TRBD2 | TRBV29-1 | few | TRBJ2-5 | 14
CASFSGARREAFF | TGTGCCAGCTTCTCAGGGGCGCGGCGCGAAGCTTTCTTT | NA | TRBV27 | once | TRBJ1-1 | 13
CASRGGGSYGYTF | TGTGCCAGCAGGGGGGGAGGCAGCTATGGCTACACCTTC | NA | TRBV28 | few | TRBJ1-2 | 13
CASSLAPLGNSPLHF | TGTGCCAGCAGCTTAGCACCGCTAGGGAATTCACCCCTCCACTTT | NA | TRBV7-2 | NA | TRBJ1-6 | 15
CASSSAGPQETQYF | TGTGCCAGCAGCTCGGCCGGGCCTCAAGAGACCCAGTACTTC | NA | TRBV7-3 | NA | TRBJ2-5 | 14
CASSVRQDYEQYF | TGTGCCAGCAGCGTCCGACAGGACTACGAGCAGTACTTC | NA | TRBV9 | NA | TRBJ2-7 | 13
CASSPKQDPTIEQYF | TGTGCCAGCAGCCCAAAACAGGACCCTACGATTGAGCAGTACTTC | NA | TRBV4-2 | NA | TRBJ2-4 | 15
CASSLNRVTTNYGYTF | TGTGCCAGCAGTTTAAATCGGGTGACGACTAACTATGGCTACACCTTC | NA | TRBV27 | NA | TRBJ1-2 | 16
CTSHGQPITYNEQFF | TGTACCAGCCATGGACAGCCTATTACCTACAATGAGCAGTTCTTC | NA | TRBV2 | few | TRBJ2-1 | 15
CASTQKGDDQETQYF | TGTGCCAGCACCCAGAAGGGGGATGACCAAGAGACCCAGTACTTC | NA | TRBV7-9 | NA | TRBJ2-5 | 15
CASSEWSKEETQYF | TGTGCCAGCAGCGAGTGGTCAAAAGAAGAGACCCAGTACTTC | NA | TRBV2 | NA | TRBJ2-5 | 14
CAIRSGGGYNEQFF | TGTGCCATCAGAAGCGGGGGGGGATACAATGAGCAGTTCTTC | TRBD2 | TRBV10-3 | NA | TRBJ2-1 | 14
CASSPLTGGLETQYF | TGCGCCAGCAGCCCCCTGACAGGGGGTTTGGAGACCCAGTACTTC | TRBD1 | TRBV4-3 | few | TRBJ2-5 | 15
CASSQGIRADTQYF | TGCGCCAGCAGCCAAGGGATAAGGGCAGATACGCAGTATTTT | NA | TRBV4-1 | few | TRBJ2-3 | 14
CSARVRTGRLSGEQYF | TGCAGTGCTAGAGTGCGGACAGGGAGGTTATCGGGGGAGCAGTACTTC | TRBD1 | TRBV20-1 | NA | TRBJ2-7 | 16
CASSYSLGGEQYF | TGTGCCAGCAGTTACTCGCTTGGAGGTGAGCAGTACTTC | NA | TRBV6-2/TRBV6-3 | NA | TRBJ2-5 | 13
CASTSRGDRYNEQFF | TGTGCCAGCACATCCAGGGGGGACCGCTACAATGAGCAGTTCTTC | NA | TRBV7-2 | few | TRBJ2-1 | 15
CASSQDLGQGGDERFF | TGTGCCAGCAGCCAAGATCTGGGACAGGGGGGAGATGAGCGGTTCTTC | TRBD1 | TRBV4-2 | few | TRBJ2-1 | 16
CASSQILDQPQHF | TGTGCCAGCAGTCAGATATTGGATCAGCCCCAGCATTTT | NA | TRBV6-5 | NA | TRBJ1-5 | 13
CASSSDVLSYNEQFF | TGTGCCAGCAGCTCCGATGTACTATCCTACAATGAGCAGTTCTTC | NA | TRBV7-8 | few | TRBJ2-1 | 15
CSANPLNARETDTQYF | TGCAGTGCCAATCCTTTGAATGCGCGCGAGACAGATACGCAGTATTTT | NA | TRBV20-1 | few | TRBJ2-3 | 16
CASNSDYQPQHF | TGTGCCAGTAACAGTGACTATCAGCCCCAGCATTTT | NA | TRBV25-1 | few | TRBJ1-5 | 12
CATSRELGQGIGYTF | TGTGCCACCAGCAGAGAACTGGGACAGGGCATCGGCTACACCTTC | TRBD1 | TRBV15 | NA | TRBJ1-2 | 15
CASRERGGRYSTDTQYF | TGCGCCAGCAGAGAAAGGGGGGGACGGTATAGCACAGATACGCAGTATTTT | NA | TRBV5-1 | NA | TRBJ2-3 | 17
CASMILGSDTQYF | TGTGCCAGCATGATTTTGGGGTCCGATACGCAGTATTTT | NA | TRBV28 | few | TRBJ2-3 | 13
CTSSYSGVFEQYF | TGTACCAGCAGTTACTCAGGGGTTTTCGAGCAGTACTTC | NA | TRBV6-2/TRBV6-3 | NA | TRBJ2-7 | 13